This T cell receptor (beta chain) was sequenced for a study of memory CD4+ T cells and cytomegalovirus serostatus. Original analysis: Out-of-frame sequences were removed, leaving about 2,300,000 distinct TCRbeta sequences. The repertoire was sequenced with immunoSEQ multiplex PCR; TCRdb's copy has only in-frame clones and lacks some. Clonal size and the V and J genes are those of that table, whereas D and trimming came from the DNA. The sample contains around 84,000 clones, 75% to 90% of which appear only once. The ends lost 3 bases at V and 1 base at J; junction bases unmatched: 6. The germline V gene has CDR1 MGHRA and CDR2 YSYEKL. This CDR3 region has 15 residues. This clone came up a few times. Single viable CD3+CD4+CD8-CD45RO+ cells were sorted as the memory CD4+ T cells.

This sequence joins TRBV4-1 and TRBJ2-7; 7 positions agree with TRBD1. The sample taken for sequencing was memory CD4+ T cells from blood. The sequence derives from an adult in good health and CMV-seronegative. CDR3 sequence: CASSHLTGKSYEQYF. The DNA of the CDR3 is TGCGCCAGCAGCCATCTGACAGGGAAATCCTACGAGCAGTACTTC.